This TCR beta chain was recorded in a study of blood T cell repertoires in COVID-19. Original handling: It was from reference gene primer amplification that nucleated cell counts were estimated. Measured with immunoSEQ multiplex PCR; TCRdb has only the in-frame clones, and not every one. For V, J and clone size, that table is used; D and trimming come from the DNA. The table lists tens of thousands of clones, around 81% of them singletons, with around 40% in the top ten. The germline V gene encodes CDR1 SGHDT and CDR2 YYEEEE. Between the trimmed V and J ends, which lost 4 bases and 6 bases, there was a span of 16 bases. The CDR3 sequence is 14 residues long.

This clonotype was sampled from an elderly man with acute or convalescent COVID-19. V usage is TRBV5-6 and J usage is TRBJ1-1; the D gene is possibly TRBD1 (5 bases). What was sequenced was peripheral blood. The CDR3 spells CASSPAGGEAEAFF. The CDR3 DNA reads TGTGCCAGCAGCCCGGCGGGGGGGGAGGCTGAAGCTTTCTTT.